The 5 T cell receptor beta chains below were found in one sample sequenced in a study of blood T cell repertoires in COVID-19. Profiled with immunoSEQ multiplex PCR; TCRdb holds only in-frame clones, not every one. The sample carries 120,000 or so clones, 70% to 90% recorded once. What was sequenced was peripheral blood. The source is a man aged 65 to 85 who had recovered from COVID-19.

This clone was recorded only once. V is TRBV18 and J is TRBJ2-3; D not resolved. Trimming removed 4 bases from V and 0 bases from J, with 5 bases in between. Looked up from germline, CDR1 is KGHSH and CDR2 is LQKENI. The CDR3 is 13 amino acids. CDR3 sequence reads: CASSLASTDTQYF. The CDR3, as DNA: TGTGCCAGCTCACTAGCTAGCACAGATACGCAGTATTTT.

J is TRBJ2-3 and V is TRBV28; 9 bases are a match to TRBD2. Germline V gives CDR1 MDHEN, CDR2 SYDVKM. This CDR3 contains 14 residues. After removal of 10 bases from V and 4 bases from J, the junction contained 9 bases not matched to a gene. The DNA for the CDR3 is TGTGCCACCGGGGGGCGGGAGGGATCAGATACGCAGTATTTT. It encodes CATGGREGSDTQYF.

The genes are TRBV3-1 (or the pseudogene TRBV3-2) and TRBJ2-5; TRBD1 matches 9 bases. The germline CDR1 and CDR2 sequences are LGHDT and YNNKEL (reference sequence). CDR3 size: 15 residues. After removal of 4 bases from V and 2 bases from J, the junction contained 5 bases not matched to a gene. Here the CDR3 reads CASSLMGTGQETQYF. CDR3 sequence (DNA): TGTGCCAGCAGCCTCATGGGGACAGGGCAAGAGACCCAGTACTTC.

The chain couples TRBV18 to TRBJ2-1, with a tentative D call TRBD2 (6 bases). Germline lookup yields CDR1 KGHSH and CDR2 LQKENI. There are 13 residues in the CDR3. Trimming removed 1 base from V and 7 bases from J, with 8 bases in between. The CDR3 loop reads CASSPRAGNEQFF. CDR3 bases: TGTGCCAGCTCACCACGGGCGGGAAATGAGCAGTTCTTC.

The J gene is TRBJ1-2, the V gene TRBV5-1, with 7 positions matching TRBD1. The CDR3 runs to 14 residues. V gave up 4 bases and J gave up 4 bases; unmatched junction bases: 7. Looked up from germline, CDR1 is SGHRS and CDR2 is YFSETQ. CDR3 bases: TGCGCCAGCAGCCCCGGGACAGCCTCCTATGGCTACACCTTC. It codes for CASSPGTASYGYTF.